These 29 T cell receptor beta chains share one sample of origin, sequenced in a study of lymphopenia after photon versus proton radiotherapy. Libraries were prepared by immunoSEQ multiplex PCR; TCRdb keeps only in-frame clonotypes and omits some of them. The sample includes roughly 150,000 clones, 80% to 90% of them seen just once. The input for sequencing was peripheral blood, taken from a patient treated with photon-based radiotherapy. The receptors were gathered from a man aged 45-65 years with gastric cancer.

The chain employs TRBV5-1 and TRBJ1-2; D possibly corresponds to TRBD1 (5 bases). V lost 0 bases, J lost 2 bases, and 8 bases lay in between. This CDR3 is 14 amino acids long. Per the germline V gene, CDR1 is SGHRS and CDR2 is YFSETQ. CDR3: CASSLDGGNYGYTF. CDR3 DNA sequence: TGCGCCAGCAGCTTGGATGGGGGGAACTATGGCTACACCTTC.

The chain joins TRBV19 to TRBJ1-4, with D tentatively TRBD1 (5 bases). This CDR3 spans 17 amino acids. Germline V gene sequence: CDR1 LNHDA, CDR2 SQIVND (reference sequence). Trimming took off 4 bases at V and 0 bases at J, with 15 bases between the two ends. The CDR3 spells CASSTTRRGATNEKLFF. The CDR3, as DNA: TGTGCCAGTAGTACGACTCGCCGGGGGGCAACTAATGAAAAACTGTTTTTT.

Details on this clone: The sample has other DNA sequences that encode this CDR3 too. The V gene is TRBV15, the J gene TRBJ1-5; D gene unclear. This CDR3 spans 12 amino acids. Trimming took 1 base from V and 5 from J, leaving 3 bases between them. Germline V lookup: CDR1 LNHNV, CDR2 YYDKDF (reference sequence). The CDR3 loop reads CATSRGYQPQHF. CDR3 nucleotide sequence: TGTGCCACCAGCAGAGGATATCAGCCCCAGCATTTT.

The count of this clone is one. The chain has TRBV4-2 and TRBJ2-1; 11 nucleotides align to TRBD2. J gave up 7 bases and V 3 bases, and 8 bases lay outside the gene matches. The germline gives CDR1 LGHNA, CDR2 YNFKEQ. This CDR3 spans 16 amino acids. The CDR3 loop is CASSQELAGARNEQFF. DNA for the CDR3: TGTGCCAGCAGCCAGGAACTAGCGGGAGCAAGGAATGAGCAGTTCTTC.

The V and J genes are TRBV30 and TRBJ1-1; tentatively, D is TRBD1 (5 bases). CDR1 and CDR2 (germline): GTSNPN, SVGIG (reference sequence). The V end lost 3 bases, the J end lost 3 bases, and 17 bases lay between the germline ends. The CDR3 totals 15 residues. The CDR3 nucleotides read TGTGCCTGGAGATTCGGGACTCTGGGGGACACTGAAGCTTTCTTT. Amino acid sequence: CAWRFGTLGDTEAFF.

Notes on this clone: The sample contains more than one DNA sequence encoding this CDR3. The DNA of the CDR3 is TGTGCCAGTAGTATAGGAGGGGGCAGCACAGATACGCAGTATTTT. Encoded protein: CASSIGGGSTDTQYF. The rearrangement uses TRBV19 and TRBJ2-3; 7 bases are a match to TRBD1. Trimming took 1 base from V and 0 from J; bases not matched to a gene: 1. This CDR3 comprises 15 residues. CDR1 LNHDA and CDR2 SQIVND come from the germline V gene (reference sequence).

The genes are TRBV4-1 and TRBJ2-1, with 12 bases lining up with TRBD2. CDR3 length: 18 amino acids. Trimming cost V 4 bases and J 10 bases; bases outside gene matches: 17. Germline CDR1 and CDR2: MGHRA and YSYEKL. The CDR3 loop is CASSPPILTSGSRGEQFF. For the CDR3, the DNA is TGCGCCAGCAGCCCCCCCATCCTGACTAGCGGGAGCCGTGGGGAGCAGTTCTTC.

The CDR3 coding sequence is TGTGCCAGCAGTGAAGGGGGAGGGCGTCAGCCCCAGCATTTT. This sequence encodes CASSEGGGRQPQHF. The chain recombines TRBV2 with TRBJ1-5; D is unresolved. Deletions cut 1 base from V and 6 bases from J, with 10 bases between. Germline loops: CDR1 SNHLY, CDR2 FYNNEI. The CDR3 covers 14 residues. Full variable domain (missing parts from reference TRBV2 and TRBJ1-5): EPEVTQTPSHQVTQMGQEVILRCVPISNHLYFYWYRQILGQKVEFLVSFYNNEISEKSEIFDDQFSVERPDGSNFTLKIRSTKLEDSAMYFCASSEGGGRQPQHFGDGTRLSIL.

The chain links TRBV11-2 to TRBJ2-7, with D possibly TRBD1 on 6 matching bases. Germline lookup yields CDR1 SGHAT and CDR2 FQNNGV. The CDR3 is 12 residues long. Deletions cut 1 base from V and 11 bases from J, with 12 bases between. The DNA of the CDR3 is TGTGCCAGCAGCTTAGTGGGGGCAGGAGAGTACTTC. Amino acids: CASSLVGAGEYF.

The V gene is TRBV5-1, the J gene TRBJ1-1; possible D gene TRBD1, 5 bases. V was trimmed by 2 bases and J by 3 bases, leaving 14 bases between them. The CDR3 is made up of 15 amino acids. Germline V CDR1 and CDR2: SGHRS, YFSETQ. CDR3 sequence: CASSFRGTAYTEAFF. DNA of the CDR3: TGCGCCAGCAGCTTCCGGGGGACTGCCTACACTGAAGCTTTCTTT.

This chain links TRBV5-8 with TRBJ2-3; D might be TRBD1 (5 bases). Germline CDR1 SGHTS, CDR2 YDEGEE. The CDR3 is made up of 15 amino acids. The V end was cut by 2 bases, the J end by 0 bases, with 10 bases between. CDR3 sequence: CASSLGYRSTDTQYF. The CDR3 nucleotides read TGTGCCAGCAGCTTAGGTTACAGGAGCACAGATACGCAGTATTTT.

The chain uses TRBV27 and TRBJ1-2, with 8 bases identical to TRBD1. The ends lost 3 bases at V and 4 bases at J; junction bases unmatched: 4. CDR3 size: 14 residues. Germline V gives CDR1 MNHEY, CDR2 SMNVEV (reference sequence). CDR3 in DNA: TGTGCCAGCAGTTTCTCGGGACAGGTCTATGGCTACACCTTC. As protein: CASSFSGQVYGYTF.

This chain joins TRBV7-2 and TRBJ2-1; D is ambiguous. Per the germline V gene, CDR1 is SGHTA and CDR2 is FQGNSA. This CDR3 has 12 residues. V was trimmed by 4 bases and J by 9 bases, leaving 10 bases between them. DNA for the CDR3: TGTGCCAGCAGCTCCCGAACAGTTGAGCAGTTCTTC. The encoded protein is CASSSRTVEQFF.

The rearrangement joins TRBV6-1 to TRBJ1-3, with D hard to call. The CDR3 sequence is 15 residues long. Trimming cost V 6 bases and J 6 bases, with 18 bases left between them. Germline assignment: CDR1 MNHNS and CDR2 SASEGT. The CDR3 sequence: CASSPLRALANTIYF. CDR3 DNA sequence: TGTGCCAGCAGCCCCCTCCGGGCCCTTGCAAACACCATATATTTT.

V is TRBV21-1 and J is TRBJ1-2. TRBV21-1 is an annotated pseudogene. The CDR3 spans 15 residues. CDR3 region: CASSFGGGGANGYTF. The CDR3 DNA reads as TGTGCCAGCAGCTTCGGAGGCGGGGGCGCGAATGGCTACACCTTC.

This rearrangement joins TRBV6-1 to TRBJ2-7; no clear D gene. The CDR3 extends over 13 amino acids. V lost 4 bases, J lost 3 bases, and 10 bases lay in between. In germline, CDR1 is MNHNS, CDR2 SASEGT. CDR3 loop: CASSAGSIYEQYF. The DNA for the CDR3 is TGTGCCAGCAGTGCCGGAAGCATCTACGAGCAGTACTTC.

This chain joins TRBV18 and TRBJ2-2; the D is unclear. The V gene's germline CDR1 is KGHSH and CDR2 LQKENI. The CDR3 has 15 residues. V was pared by 4 bases and J by 5 bases, with 14 bases between. The CDR3 DNA sequence: TGTGCCAGCTCACTGTACGACTTTTTTACCGGGGAGCTGTTTTTT. This sequence encodes CASSLYDFFTGELFF.

The V call is TRBV11-2, the J call TRBJ2-3; weak D call: TRBD1 (6 bases). The germline CDR1 and CDR2 sequences are SGHAT and FQNNGV. The CDR3 runs to 13 residues. V was pared by 5 bases and J by 7 bases, with 13 bases between. The CDR3 DNA is TGTGCCAGCAGCCCAGGGGTCGAGCATACGCAGTATTTT. It specifies CASSPGVEHTQYF.

The chain couples TRBV10-3 to TRBJ2-3; D remains ambiguous. The germline V gene has CDR1 ENHRY and CDR2 SYGVKD. V lost 2 bases to trimming and J lost 3 bases, with 9 bases between them. The CDR3 length is 14 residues. The CDR3 sequence: CAISEPGSTDTQYF. CDR3 sequence (DNA): TGTGCCATCAGTGAGCCGGGCTCAACAGATACGCAGTATTTT.

This clone was seen only once. This chain's CDR3 is CASSLTGTLPSNEQFF. The DNA for the CDR3 is TGTGCCAGCAGCCTAACCGGGACTCTACCTTCCAATGAGCAGTTCTTC. The rearrangement uses TRBV7-8 and TRBJ2-1; TRBD2 might be the D (6 bases). V was trimmed by 5 bases and J by 6 bases, leaving 20 bases between them. Germline V gene lookup returns CDR1 SGHVS and CDR2 FQNEAQ. The CDR3 consists of 16 residues.

This chain links TRBV5-5 with TRBJ1-4, with no clear D. CDR3 length: 14 residues. V lost 2 bases and J lost 8, with 13 bases in between. The germline gives CDR1 SGHKS, CDR2 YYEKEE (reference sequence). In DNA, the CDR3 is TGTGCCAGCAGCTTAACCATTGTCGGCGAAAAACTGTTTTTT. Translated, it gives CASSLTIVGEKLFF.

The chain links TRBV6-5 to TRBJ2-7; 7 bases line up with TRBD1. Germline V gene data show CDR1 as MNHEY and CDR2 as SVGAGI. V was pared by 5 bases and J by 0 bases, with 4 bases of the junction left unmatched. The CDR3 contains 14 residues. In DNA, the CDR3 is TGTGCCAGCAGTCGTAGGGACAGCTCCTACGAGCAGTACTTC. It specifies CASSRRDSSYEQYF.

This chain connects TRBV5-1 to TRBJ2-2, with D maybe TRBD2 (6 bases). This CDR3 has 16 residues. Trimming shortened V by 0 bases and J by 4 bases, and 13 bases separated the two germline ends. CDR1 and CDR2 from the germline V gene are SGHRS and YFSETQ. The CDR3, as DNA: TGCGCCAGCAGCTTGGTTACGGGGAGGCGCACCGGGGAGCTGTTTTTT. Translating gives CASSLVTGRRTGELFF.

The J gene is TRBJ2-1, the V gene TRBV30; 8 nucleotides agree with TRBD1. Germline V gene lookup returns CDR1 GTSNPN and CDR2 SVGIG (reference sequence). V lost 2 bases to trimming and J lost 7 bases; unmatched junction nucleotides: 7. The CDR3 has 14 residues. CDR3 nucleotide sequence: TGTGCCTGGAGTAGCGGACAGGGCGTTAATGAGCAGTTCTTC. Its translation is CAWSSGQGVNEQFF.

In nucleotides, the CDR3 is TGTGCCAGTAGTTCGGTGACAGGGGCCTACGAGCAGTACTTC. Protein: CASSSVTGAYEQYF. The genes are TRBV19 and TRBJ2-7; 8 bases are shared with TRBD1. The CDR3 has 14 amino acids. The V gene's germline CDR1 is LNHDA and CDR2 SQIVND (reference sequence). The J segment lost 2 bases and the V segment lost 5 bases, leaving 5 bases of the junction unmatched.

The chain recombines TRBV5-6 with TRBJ1-2, with D unclear. The CDR3 totals 14 residues. CDR1 and CDR2 (germline): SGHDT, YYEEEE. V dropped 0 bases and J dropped 7 bases, with 13 bases sitting between them. The CDR3 loop is CASSLDWGVSGYTF. CDR3 DNA: TGTGCCAGCAGCTTGGACTGGGGTGTCTCTGGCTACACCTTC.

Points on this clone: Other DNA sequences in this sample translate to the same CDR3. The chain is built from TRBV10-3 and TRBJ2-1, with D uncertain. Germline-derived CDR1 and CDR2 are ENHRY and SYGVKD. CDR3 size: 11 residues. V dropped 6 bases and J dropped 4 bases, with 4 bases sitting between them. CDR3 residues: CAISSYNEQFF. The CDR3 region has the DNA TGTGCCATCAGCTCGTACAATGAGCAGTTCTTC.

Only one count was recorded for this clone. The V gene is TRBV18, the J gene TRBJ2-1; 10 bases map to TRBD2. The germline CDR1 and CDR2 sequences are KGHSH and LQKENI. V was clipped by 2 bases and J by 7 bases; unmatched bases: 5. The length of the CDR3 is 15 residues. CDR3 sequence (DNA): TGTGCCAGCTCACCATTAGCGGGAGGCGGAAATGAGCAGTTCTTC. Protein: CASSPLAGGGNEQFF.

The V and J genes are TRBV5-1 and TRBJ1-1; 9 bases agree with TRBD1. J lost 7 bases, V lost 4 bases, and 2 bases had no gene match. This CDR3 is built from 12 residues. Germline CDR1 reads SGHRS; CDR2 reads YFSETQ. CDR3 residues: CASSRDRVEAFF. The CDR3 nucleotides read TGCGCCAGCAGCCGGGACAGGGTTGAAGCTTTCTTT.